Listed here are 12 T cell receptor beta chains from one sample, sequenced in a study of cytomegalovirus exposure and HLA in healthy donors. Vbeta (60) and Jbeta (13) primers were used in the PCR. Here immunoSEQ multiplex PCR was the method, and the copy in TCRdb shows in-frame clones only, minus some. The sample consists of roughly 100,000 clones, roughly two thirds of them appearing once. Sequencing was carried out using PBMCs. The receptors derive from a man aged 25-40 years in good health and CMV-seronegative.

This clone turned up a few times. This chain's CDR3 is CASSLGQVSDTQYF. The CDR3 DNA sequence: TGCGCCAGCAGCCTAGGACAGGTGTCAGATACGCAGTATTTT. The chain couples TRBV4-3 to TRBJ2-3, with 7 bases matching TRBD1. The length of the CDR3 is 14 residues. Germline CDR1 reads LGHNA; CDR2 reads YSLEER. The J segment lost 4 bases and the V segment lost 4 bases, leaving 5 bases of the junction unmatched.

There are a few counts of this clone. CDR3 amino acids: CASSRGHYEQYF. In DNA form, the CDR3 reads TGTGCCAGCAGTCGGGGACATTACGAGCAGTACTTC. V and J are TRBV28 and TRBJ2-7, with D perhaps matching TRBD1 (6 bases). The V end lost 5 bases, the J end lost 4 bases, and 9 bases lay between the germline ends. CDR1 is MDHEN, CDR2 SYDVKM, per germline. The CDR3 contains 12 residues.

The rearrangement uses TRBV18 and TRBJ1-3; D ambiguous. The germline V and J ends were trimmed by 3 bases and 0 bases, with 9 bases remaining between them. The CDR3 is 15 residues long. Per germline, CDR1 KGHSH and CDR2 LQKENI. For the CDR3, the DNA is TGTGCCAGCTCACCCGGGTTCTTCTCTGGAAACACCATATATTTT. Protein: CASSPGFFSGNTIYF.

Note on this clone: At one boundary the junction diverges from the germline segment, which might be a read error. This chain joins TRBV2 and TRBJ2-7; 8 bases fit TRBD2. The CDR3 is 17 amino acids. Germline V gene data show CDR1 as SNHLY and CDR2 as FYNNEI. DNA for the CDR3: TGTGCCAGCAGGAGGGGGGGCTCGGGCGGGAGGTCCTCCGAGCAGTACTTC. Translating it yields CASRRGGSGGRSSEQYF.

This chain connects TRBV5-4 to TRBJ2-3; D remains unclear. There are 14 residues in the CDR3. The V gene lost 3 bases and the J gene lost 3 bases, with 11 bases spanning the gap. Germline V CDR1 and CDR2: SGHNT, YYREEE (reference sequence). Here the CDR3 reads CASSSFKSTDTQYF. For the CDR3, the DNA is TGTGCCAGCAGCTCATTCAAGAGTACAGATACGCAGTATTTT. The complete variable domain, with remaining parts taken from reference TRBV5-4 and TRBJ2-3, reads ETGVTQSPTHLIKTRGQQVTLRCSSQSGHNTVSWYQQALGQGPQFIFQYYREEENGRGNFPPRFSGLQFPNYSSELNVNALELDDSALYLCASSSFKSTDTQYFGPGTRLTVL.

In this sample, this clone turned up a few times. The V call is TRBV7-2, the J call TRBJ1-1; no clear D. Trimming shortened V by 2 bases and J by 1 base, and 5 bases separated the two germline ends. The CDR3 extends over 13 amino acids. Per germline, CDR1 SGHTA and CDR2 FQGNSA. The DNA of the CDR3 is TGTGCCAGCAGCTTAAGACAGAACACTGAAGCTTTCTTT. Protein sequence: CASSLRQNTEAFF.

This clone was counted a single time. CDR3 nucleotides: TGTGCCAGCAGCTACTGGGGGGGCACCCAGCATTTT. It yields the protein CASSYWGGTQHF. The chain combines TRBV11-3 with TRBJ1-5; a possible D gene is TRBD1 (6 bases). Trimming pared 4 bases from V and 11 bases from J, leaving 12 bases between. This CDR3 has 12 residues. Germline assignment: CDR1 SGHNT and CDR2 YENEEA.

This clone was observed once. V and J are TRBV6-5 and TRBJ1-1, with D unclear. Germline CDR1 MNHEY, CDR2 SVGAGI. This CDR3 contains 13 residues. Trimming removed 5 bases from V and 1 base from J, with 8 bases in between. The CDR3 nucleotides are TGTGCCAGCAGTCGTGGGAGGAACACTGAAGCTTTCTTT. Translation: CASSRGRNTEAFF.

This rearrangement joins TRBV16 to TRBJ1-3; D is unclear. CDR3 size: 17 residues. Per the germline V gene, CDR1 is KGHSY and CDR2 is FQNENV. Trimming pared 0 bases from V and 0 bases from J, leaving 12 bases between. The CDR3 sequence: CASSQSEPEISGNTIYF. CDR3 bases: TGTGCCAGCAGCCAATCGGAGCCAGAGATCTCTGGAAACACCATATATTTT.

The J gene is TRBJ2-1, the V gene TRBV19; TRBD1 might be the D (6 bases). Germline-derived CDR1 and CDR2 are LNHDA and SQIVND (reference sequence). Trimming pared 3 bases from V and 1 base from J, leaving 13 bases between. This CDR3 region has 16 residues. CDR3: CASSITGFSSYNEQFF. The CDR3 region has the DNA TGTGCCAGTAGTATTACAGGGTTTAGTTCCTACAATGAGCAGTTCTTC.

This chain connects TRBV29-1 to TRBJ2-5; a weak D match, TRBD2 (6 bases). TRBJ2-7 explains the end of the DNA better; the J call may be wrong. Germline CDR1 SQVTM, CDR2 ANQGSEA. The CDR3 consists of 10 residues. The CDR3 reads CSVGGDEQYF. In nucleotides, the CDR3 is TGCAGCGTTGGCGGGGACGAGCAGTACTTC.

The chain joins TRBV4-3 to TRBJ1-4; 9 bases are a match to TRBD1. V shed 3 bases and J 6 bases; nucleotides not matched to a gene: 8. Per the germline V gene, CDR1 is LGHNA and CDR2 is YSLEER. The length of the CDR3 is 16 residues. The CDR3 reads CASSHRRDREYEKLFF. The DNA of the CDR3 is TGCGCCAGCAGCCACCGCCGGGACAGGGAATATGAAAAACTGTTTTTT.